This TCR beta chain was obtained from a study of Ad26.COV2.S vaccination and SARS-CoV-2 variants. Study-level information: Into the muscle, Ad26.COV2.S was dosed once or twice, 56 days apart. Whole-study findings and limits: Spike-specific TCR breadth was greater after Ad26.COV2.S than placebo.

Using immunoSEQ multiplex PCR, the repertoire was profiled, and TCRdb retains in-frame clones only, with some absent. The profile shows roughly 350,000 clones, approximately 90% of them singletons. This sample's treatment: roughly 20 received Ad26.COV2.S at low or high dose, single or two shots; roughly five received placebo; per-sample allocation not given. Following the first vaccine or placebo injection, samples were taken on day 63. A note on this clone: Its antigen remains unidentified.

The V gene lost 3 bases and the J gene lost 1 base, with 16 bases spanning the gap. The CDR3 runs to 16 residues. Germline V gene lookup returns CDR1 MNHEY and CDR2 SMNVEV (reference sequence). The rearrangement links TRBV27 to TRBJ2-7; weak D call: TRBD1 (6 bases). The clonotype comes from a person between 18 and 65 years old who received the Ad26.COV2.S COVID-19 vaccine or a placebo. Material: peripheral blood, obtained in a trial of Ad26.COV2.S vaccine versus placebo. The CDR3 DNA reads as TGTGCCAGCAGTTTGTACCCACAGGGTCGGTCCTACGAGCAGTACTTC. Translating it yields CASSLYPQGRSYEQYF.